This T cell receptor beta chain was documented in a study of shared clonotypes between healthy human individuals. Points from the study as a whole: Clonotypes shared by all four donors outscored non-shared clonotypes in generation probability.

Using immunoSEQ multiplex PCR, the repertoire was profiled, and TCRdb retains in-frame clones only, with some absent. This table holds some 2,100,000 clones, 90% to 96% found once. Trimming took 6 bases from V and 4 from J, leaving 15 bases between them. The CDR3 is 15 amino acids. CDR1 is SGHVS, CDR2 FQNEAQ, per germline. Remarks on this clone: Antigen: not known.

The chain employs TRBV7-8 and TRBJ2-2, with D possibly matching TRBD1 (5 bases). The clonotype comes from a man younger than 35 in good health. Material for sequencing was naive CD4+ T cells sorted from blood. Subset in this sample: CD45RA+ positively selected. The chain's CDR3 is CASRNIGQATGELFF. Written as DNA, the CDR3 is TGTGCCAGCAGGAATATCGGACAAGCCACCGGGGAGCTGTTTTTT.